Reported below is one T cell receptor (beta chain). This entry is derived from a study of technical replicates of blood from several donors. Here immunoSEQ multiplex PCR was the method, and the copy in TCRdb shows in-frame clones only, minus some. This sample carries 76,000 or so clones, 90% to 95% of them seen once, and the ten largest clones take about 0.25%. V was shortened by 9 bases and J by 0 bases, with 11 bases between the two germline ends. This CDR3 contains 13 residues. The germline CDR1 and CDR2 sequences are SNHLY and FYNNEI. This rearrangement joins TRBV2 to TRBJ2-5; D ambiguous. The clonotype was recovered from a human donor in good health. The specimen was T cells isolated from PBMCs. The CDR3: CASSRRYQETQYF. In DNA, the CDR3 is TGTGCCAGTAGCAGACGGTACCAAGAGACCCAGTACTTC.